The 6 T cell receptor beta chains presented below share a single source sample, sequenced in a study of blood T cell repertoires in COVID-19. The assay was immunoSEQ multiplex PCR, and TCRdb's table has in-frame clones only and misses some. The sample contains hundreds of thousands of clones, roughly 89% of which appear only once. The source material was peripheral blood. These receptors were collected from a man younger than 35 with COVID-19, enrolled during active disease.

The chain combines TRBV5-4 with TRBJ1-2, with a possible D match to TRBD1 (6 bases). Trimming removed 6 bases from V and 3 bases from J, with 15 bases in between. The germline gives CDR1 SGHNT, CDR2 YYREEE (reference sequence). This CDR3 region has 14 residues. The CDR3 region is CASTLDRTYYGYTF. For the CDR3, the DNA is TGTGCCAGCACCTTAGACAGGACCTACTATGGCTACACCTTC.

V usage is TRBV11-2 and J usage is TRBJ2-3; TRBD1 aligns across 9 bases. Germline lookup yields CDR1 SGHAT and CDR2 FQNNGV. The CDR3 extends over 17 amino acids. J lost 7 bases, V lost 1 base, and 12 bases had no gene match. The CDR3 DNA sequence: TGTGCCAGCAGCTTAGGAGGGACAGGGTTGGTTCTCAATACGCAGTATTTT. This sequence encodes CASSLGGTGLVLNTQYF.

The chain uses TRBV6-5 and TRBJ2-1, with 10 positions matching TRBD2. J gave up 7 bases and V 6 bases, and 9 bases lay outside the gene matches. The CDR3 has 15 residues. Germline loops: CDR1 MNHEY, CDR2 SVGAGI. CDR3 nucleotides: TGTGCCAGCAGGGCAGCGGGAGGGCCAAGGAATGAGCAGTTCTTC. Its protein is CASRAAGGPRNEQFF.

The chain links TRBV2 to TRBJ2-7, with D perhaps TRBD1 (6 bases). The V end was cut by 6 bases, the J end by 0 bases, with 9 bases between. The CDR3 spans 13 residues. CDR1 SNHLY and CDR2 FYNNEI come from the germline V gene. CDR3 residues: CASRMDSSYEQYF. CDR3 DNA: TGTGCCAGCAGAATGGACAGCTCCTACGAGCAGTACTTC.

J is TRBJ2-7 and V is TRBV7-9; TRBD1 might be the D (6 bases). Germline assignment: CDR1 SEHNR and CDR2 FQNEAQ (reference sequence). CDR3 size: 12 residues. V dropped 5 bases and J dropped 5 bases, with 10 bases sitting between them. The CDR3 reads CASSHTGNEQYF. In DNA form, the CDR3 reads TGTGCCAGCAGCCACACAGGGAACGAGCAGTACTTC. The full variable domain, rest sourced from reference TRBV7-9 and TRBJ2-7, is DTGVSQNPRHKITKRGQNVTFRCDPISEHNRLYWYRQTLGQGPEFLTYFQNEAQLEKSRLLSDRFSAERPKGSFSTLEIQRTEQGDSAMYLCASSHTGNEQYFGPGTRLTVT.

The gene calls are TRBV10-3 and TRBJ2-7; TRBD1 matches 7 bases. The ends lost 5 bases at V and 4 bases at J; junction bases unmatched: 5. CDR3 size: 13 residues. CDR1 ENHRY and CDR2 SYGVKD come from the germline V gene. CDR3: CAISTGVAYEQYF. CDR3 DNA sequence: TGTGCCATCAGTACAGGGGTTGCTTACGAGCAGTACTTC.